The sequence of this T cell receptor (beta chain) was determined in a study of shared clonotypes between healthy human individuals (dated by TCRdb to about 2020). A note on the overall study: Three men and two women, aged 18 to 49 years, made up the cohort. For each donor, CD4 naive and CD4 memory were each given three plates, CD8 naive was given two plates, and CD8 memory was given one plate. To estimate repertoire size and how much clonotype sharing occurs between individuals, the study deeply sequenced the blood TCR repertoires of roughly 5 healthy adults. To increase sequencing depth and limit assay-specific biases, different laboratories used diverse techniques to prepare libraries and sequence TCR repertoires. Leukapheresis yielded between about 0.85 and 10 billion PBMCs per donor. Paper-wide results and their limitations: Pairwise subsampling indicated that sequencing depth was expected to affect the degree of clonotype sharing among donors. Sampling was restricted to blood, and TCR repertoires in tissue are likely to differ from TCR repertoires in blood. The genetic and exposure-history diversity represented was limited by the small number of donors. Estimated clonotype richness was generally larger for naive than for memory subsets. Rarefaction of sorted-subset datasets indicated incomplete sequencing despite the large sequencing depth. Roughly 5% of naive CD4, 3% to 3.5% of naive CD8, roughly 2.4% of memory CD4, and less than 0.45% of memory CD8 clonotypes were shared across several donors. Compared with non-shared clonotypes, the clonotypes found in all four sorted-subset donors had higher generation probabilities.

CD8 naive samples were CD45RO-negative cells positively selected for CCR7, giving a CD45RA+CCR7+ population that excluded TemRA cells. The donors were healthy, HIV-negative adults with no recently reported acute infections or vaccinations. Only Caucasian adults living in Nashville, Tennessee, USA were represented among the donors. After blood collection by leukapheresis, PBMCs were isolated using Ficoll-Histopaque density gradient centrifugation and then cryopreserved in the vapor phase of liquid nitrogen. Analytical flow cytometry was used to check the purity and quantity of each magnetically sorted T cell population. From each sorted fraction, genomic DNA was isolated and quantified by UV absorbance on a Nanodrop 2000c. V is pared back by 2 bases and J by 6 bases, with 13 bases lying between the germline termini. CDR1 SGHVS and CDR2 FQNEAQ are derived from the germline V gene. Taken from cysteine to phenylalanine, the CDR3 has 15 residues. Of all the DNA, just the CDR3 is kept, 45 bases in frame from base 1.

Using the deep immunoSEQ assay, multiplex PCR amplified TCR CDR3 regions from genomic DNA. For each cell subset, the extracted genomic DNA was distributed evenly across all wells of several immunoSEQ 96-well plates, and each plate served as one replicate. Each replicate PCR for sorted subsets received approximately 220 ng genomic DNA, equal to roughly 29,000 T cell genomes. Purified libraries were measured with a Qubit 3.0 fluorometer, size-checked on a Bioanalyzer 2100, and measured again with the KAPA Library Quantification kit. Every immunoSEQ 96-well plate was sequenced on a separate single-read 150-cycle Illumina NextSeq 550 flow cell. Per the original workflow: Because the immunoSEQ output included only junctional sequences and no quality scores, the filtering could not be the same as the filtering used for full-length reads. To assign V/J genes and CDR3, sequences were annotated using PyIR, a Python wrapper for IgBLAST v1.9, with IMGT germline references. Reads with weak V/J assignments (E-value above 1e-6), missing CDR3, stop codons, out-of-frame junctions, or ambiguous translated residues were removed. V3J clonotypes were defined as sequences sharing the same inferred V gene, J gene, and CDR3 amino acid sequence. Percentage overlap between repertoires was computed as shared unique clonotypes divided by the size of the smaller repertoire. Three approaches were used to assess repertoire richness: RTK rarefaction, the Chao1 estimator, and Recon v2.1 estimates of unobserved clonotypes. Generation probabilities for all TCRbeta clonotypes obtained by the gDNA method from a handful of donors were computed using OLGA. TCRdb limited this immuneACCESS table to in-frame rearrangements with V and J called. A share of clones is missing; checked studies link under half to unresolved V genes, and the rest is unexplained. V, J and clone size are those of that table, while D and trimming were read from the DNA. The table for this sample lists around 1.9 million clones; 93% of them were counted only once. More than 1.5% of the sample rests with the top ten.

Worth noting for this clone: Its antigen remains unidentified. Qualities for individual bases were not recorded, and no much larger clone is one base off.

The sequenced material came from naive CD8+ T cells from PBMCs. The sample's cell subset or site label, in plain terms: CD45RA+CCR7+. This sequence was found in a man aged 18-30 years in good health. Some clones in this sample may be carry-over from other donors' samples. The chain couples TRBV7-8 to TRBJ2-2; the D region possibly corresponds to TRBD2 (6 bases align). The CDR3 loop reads CASSLYLGGAGELFF. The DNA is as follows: TGTGCCAGCAGCTTATACCTCGGAGGGGCCGGGGAGCTGTTTTTT.